The rows below give T cell receptor beta chains drawn from one sample of a study of Graves' ophthalmopathy and Graves' hyperthyroidism. Using its own MiXCR run on the multiplex PCR reads, TCRdb lists one record per CDR3 protein. The sample lists approximately 500,000 distinct CDR3 sequences, about 15% occurring once. Sequenced: blood. Every receptor here comes from a young woman with Graves' ophthalmopathy. Both conserved end residues are part of each CDR3. The order of the fields is J gene, clone size, D gene, V gene, CDR3 protein, CDR3 DNA. A D gene is named only where the DNA matches it firmly. A clone size is listed for some rows: how often the clone was seen (once, few, many), or a class if it is expanded.

j_call: TRBJ1-3; clone_size: many; d_call: -; v_call: TRBV6-1; cdr3_aa: CASSEDPPAGNTIYF; cdr3_nt: TGTGCCAGCAGTGAAGACCCACCGGCTGGAAACACCATATATTTT
j_call: TRBJ1-1; clone_size: many; d_call: -; v_call: TRBV6-5; cdr3_aa: CASSYDTEAFF; cdr3_nt: TGTGCCAGCAGTTACGACACTGAAGCTTTCTTT
j_call: TRBJ2-6; clone_size: many; d_call: -; v_call: TRBV28; cdr3_aa: CASSLRGASGANVLTF; cdr3_nt: TGTGCCAGCAGTTTAAGGGGGGCATCTGGGGCCAACGTCCTGACTTTC
j_call: TRBJ1-2; clone_size: many; d_call: TRBD1; v_call: TRBV30; cdr3_aa: CAWSFAGTGGYGYTF; cdr3_nt: TGTGCCTGGAGTTTTGCCGGGACAGGTGGATATGGCTACACCTTC
j_call: TRBJ2-7; clone_size: many; d_call: -; v_call: TRBV28; cdr3_aa: CASSSHGRSYEQYF; cdr3_nt: TGTGCCAGCAGTTCACATGGACGGTCCTACGAGCAGTACTTC
j_call: TRBJ2-7; clone_size: many; d_call: -; v_call: TRBV19; cdr3_aa: CASSLDSSYEQYF; cdr3_nt: TGTGCCAGTAGTTTAGACAGCTCCTACGAGCAGTACTTC
j_call: TRBJ1-2; clone_size: many; d_call: TRBD1; v_call: TRBV28; cdr3_aa: CASSFPGRTGDGYTF; cdr3_nt: TGTGCCAGCAGTTTCCCTGGGCGGACAGGGGATGGCTACACCTTC
j_call: TRBJ2-5; clone_size: many; d_call: -; v_call: TRBV7-3; cdr3_aa: CASSPGAKGTQYF; cdr3_nt: TGTGCCAGCAGCCCCGGGGCAAAGGGGACCCAGTACTTC
j_call: TRBJ1-2; clone_size: once; d_call: -; v_call: TRBV6-1; cdr3_aa: CATSPSGIYGYTF; cdr3_nt: TGTGCCACTTCGCCATCCGGGATCTATGGCTACACCTTC
j_call: TRBJ2-2; clone_size: many; d_call: -; v_call: TRBV24-1; cdr3_aa: CATSDWNMTGAGELFF; cdr3_nt: TGTGCCACCAGTGATTGGAATATGACCGGGGCCGGGGAGCTGTTTTTT
j_call: TRBJ1-1; clone_size: many; d_call: -; v_call: TRBV5-1; cdr3_aa: CASSFGGAVAGEAFF; cdr3_nt: TGCGCCAGCAGCTTCGGGGGGGCGGTGGCTGGTGAAGCTTTCTTT
j_call: TRBJ2-7; clone_size: many; d_call: TRBD2; v_call: TRBV10-3; cdr3_aa: CATRSGRDPSEQYF; cdr3_nt: TGTGCCACACGGTCCGGGAGGGACCCCTCCGAGCAGTACTTC
j_call: TRBJ1-2; clone_size: many; d_call: -; v_call: TRBV19; cdr3_aa: CASKDPTDYGYTF; cdr3_nt: TGTGCCAGTAAGGATCCGACCGACTATGGCTACACCTTC
j_call: TRBJ2-7; clone_size: -; d_call: -; v_call: TRBV5-5; cdr3_aa: CASSSYRVRFYDQYF; cdr3_nt: TGTGCCAGCAGCTCTTACCGGGTCAGGTTTTACGATCAGTACTTC
j_call: TRBJ2-2; clone_size: many; d_call: -; v_call: TRBV11-3; cdr3_aa: CASSPARGGELFF; cdr3_nt: TGTGCCAGCAGCCCCGCGCGGGGCGGGGAGCTGTTTTTT
j_call: TRBJ1-2; clone_size: many; d_call: -; v_call: TRBV5-6; cdr3_aa: CASTAERTANYGYTF; cdr3_nt: TGTGCCAGCACCGCGGAACGGACAGCTAACTATGGCTACACCTTC
j_call: TRBJ1-2; clone_size: many; d_call: -; v_call: TRBV6-5; cdr3_aa: CASSLGVTNYGYTF; cdr3_nt: TGTGCCAGCAGTTTGGGGGTTACCAACTATGGCTACACCTTC
j_call: TRBJ1-2; clone_size: many; d_call: -; v_call: TRBV12-3/TRBV12-4; cdr3_aa: CASSLQGPSDYGYTF; cdr3_nt: TGTGCCAGCAGTTTACAGGGTCCCAGCGACTATGGCTACACCTTC
j_call: TRBJ2-7; clone_size: many; d_call: -; v_call: TRBV7-2; cdr3_aa: CASSLASLPPYEQYF; cdr3_nt: TGTGCCAGCAGCTTAGCCTCACTACCGCCCTACGAGCAGTACTTC
j_call: TRBJ1-1; clone_size: many; d_call: -; v_call: TRBV28; cdr3_aa: CASSGGGFYTEAFF; cdr3_nt: TGTGCCAGCAGTGGGGGGGGGTTTTACACTGAAGCTTTCTTT
j_call: TRBJ1-6; clone_size: few; d_call: -; v_call: TRBV6-1; cdr3_aa: CASRKETNSPLHF; cdr3_nt: TGTGCCAGCAGGAAGGAGACTAATTCACCCCTCCACTTT
j_call: TRBJ2-7; clone_size: few; d_call: TRBD2; v_call: TRBV6-2/TRBV6-3; cdr3_aa: CASSRGLAGRWYF; cdr3_nt: TGTGCCAGCAGCCGGGGACTAGCGGGTCGGTGGTACTTC
j_call: TRBJ2-7; clone_size: many; d_call: -; v_call: TRBV20-1; cdr3_aa: CSASSRPYEQYF; cdr3_nt: TGCAGTGCTAGCTCCCGCCCCTACGAGCAGTACTTC
j_call: TRBJ2-5; clone_size: many; d_call: TRBD1; v_call: TRBV11-2; cdr3_aa: CASSAPDRAQETQYF; cdr3_nt: TGTGCCAGCAGCGCGCCGGACAGGGCTCAAGAGACCCAGTACTTC
j_call: TRBJ2-7; clone_size: many; d_call: TRBD2; v_call: TRBV30; cdr3_aa: CAWSVLGTSAYEQYF; cdr3_nt: TGTGCCTGGAGTGTACTGGGGACTAGCGCCTACGAGCAGTACTTC
j_call: TRBJ1-2; clone_size: few; d_call: TRBD1; v_call: TRBV12-3/TRBV12-4; cdr3_aa: CASSLGTGGLTAYGYTF; cdr3_nt: TGTGCCAGCAGTTTAGGGACAGGGGGCTTAACGGCCTATGGCTACACCTTC
j_call: TRBJ2-7; clone_size: -; d_call: -; v_call: TRBV30; cdr3_aa: CAWSLGSTEQYF; cdr3_nt: TGTGCCTGGAGTCTGGGGTCGACAGAGCAGTACTTC
j_call: TRBJ1-2; clone_size: many; d_call: -; v_call: TRBV15; cdr3_aa: CATSLGSYYGYTF; cdr3_nt: TGTGCCACCAGCTTGGGCAGCTACTATGGCTACACCTTC
j_call: TRBJ1-2; clone_size: -; d_call: TRBD1; v_call: TRBV12-3/TRBV12-4; cdr3_aa: CASSGQGGYYGYTF; cdr3_nt: TGTGCCAGCAGTGGACAGGGGGGCTACTATGGCTACACCTTC
j_call: TRBJ1-1; clone_size: many; d_call: -; v_call: TRBV12-3/TRBV12-4; cdr3_aa: CASSFLSGSGTEAFF; cdr3_nt: TGTGCCAGCAGTTTCCTTAGTGGAAGTGGGACTGAAGCTTTCTTT
j_call: TRBJ2-5; clone_size: many; d_call: -; v_call: TRBV7-8; cdr3_aa: CASSFGGGRDLTETQYF; cdr3_nt: TGTGCCAGCAGCTTTGGTGGGGGCCGGGACTTGACTGAGACCCAGTACTTC
j_call: TRBJ2-4; clone_size: many; d_call: -; v_call: TRBV20-1; cdr3_aa: CSARGSGADKNIQYF; cdr3_nt: TGCAGTGCTAGAGGAAGTGGTGCGGACAAAAACATTCAGTACTTC
j_call: TRBJ1-2; clone_size: -; d_call: -; v_call: TRBV20-1; cdr3_aa: CSAPSPGRGYGYTF; cdr3_nt: TGCAGTGCTCCTTCTCCAGGGAGAGGCTATGGCTACACCTTC
j_call: TRBJ1-1; clone_size: once; d_call: TRBD1; v_call: TRBV6-4; cdr3_aa: CASRAGGGKLLNTEAFF; cdr3_nt: TGTGCCAGTCGTGCTGGAGGGGGCAAACTGTTGAACACTGAAGCTTTCTTT
j_call: TRBJ1-2; clone_size: many; d_call: -; v_call: TRBV29-1; cdr3_aa: CSVVDLQGNYGYTF; cdr3_nt: TGCAGCGTAGTCGACCTCCAGGGGAACTATGGCTACACCTTC
j_call: TRBJ1-1; clone_size: many; d_call: -; v_call: TRBV20-1; cdr3_aa: CSARTTKNTEAFF; cdr3_nt: TGCAGTGCTCGGACAACCAAGAACACTGAAGCTTTCTTT
j_call: TRBJ1-2; clone_size: many; d_call: -; v_call: TRBV28; cdr3_aa: CASSIYEGSQGGAF; cdr3_nt: TGTGCCAGCAGCATCTATGAGGGGTCTCAGGGCGGGGCCTTC
j_call: TRBJ2-5; clone_size: -; d_call: -; v_call: TRBV5-1; cdr3_aa: CASSLTPGRAETQYF; cdr3_nt: TGCGCCAGCAGCCTAACCCCGGGCAGGGCGGAGACCCAGTACTTC
j_call: TRBJ2-7; clone_size: many; d_call: TRBD1; v_call: TRBV11-2; cdr3_aa: CASNLGTGPYEQYF; cdr3_nt: TGTGCCAGCAACCTTGGGACAGGTCCCTACGAGCAGTACTTC
j_call: TRBJ2-7; clone_size: few; d_call: -; v_call: TRBV29-1; cdr3_aa: CSVRGSYEQYF; cdr3_nt: TGCAGCGTTCGGGGCTCGTACGAGCAGTACTTC
j_call: TRBJ1-1; clone_size: -; d_call: TRBD1; v_call: TRBV18; cdr3_aa: CASSPPDRVNTEAFF; cdr3_nt: TGTGCCAGCTCACCCCCGGACAGGGTGAACACTGAAGCTTTCTTT
j_call: TRBJ1-1; clone_size: many; d_call: -; v_call: TRBV5-1; cdr3_aa: CASSTGGIPEAFF; cdr3_nt: TGCGCCAGCAGCACCGGAGGGATTCCTGAAGCTTTCTTT
j_call: TRBJ2-7; clone_size: many; d_call: TRBD2; v_call: TRBV6-1; cdr3_aa: CASSESPGRKGEQYF; cdr3_nt: TGTGCCAGCAGTGAATCCCCCGGGAGGAAGGGCGAGCAGTACTTC
j_call: TRBJ2-7; clone_size: many; d_call: -; v_call: TRBV28; cdr3_aa: CASSSPGHALLEQYF; cdr3_nt: TGTGCCAGCAGCTCCCCCGGGCACGCTCTACTCGAGCAGTACTTC
j_call: TRBJ2-7; clone_size: -; d_call: TRBD1; v_call: TRBV27; cdr3_aa: CASSLTGTAQGQYF; cdr3_nt: TGTGCCAGCAGTTTAACCGGGACAGCGCAGGGGCAGTACTTC
j_call: TRBJ1-6; clone_size: many; d_call: -; v_call: TRBV7-6; cdr3_aa: CASSPQAGFNSPLHF; cdr3_nt: TGTGCCAGCAGCCCCCAGGCCGGATTTAATTCACCCCTCCACTTT
j_call: TRBJ2-5; clone_size: many; d_call: -; v_call: TRBV7-8; cdr3_aa: CASSSLDGKTQYF; cdr3_nt: TGTGCCAGCAGCTCCCTAGATGGGAAGACCCAGTACTTC
j_call: TRBJ1-2; clone_size: many; d_call: -; v_call: TRBV12-3/TRBV12-4; cdr3_aa: CASSPGPRDGYTF; cdr3_nt: TGTGCCAGCAGTCCGGGACCTCGGGATGGCTACACCTTC
j_call: TRBJ2-1; clone_size: few; d_call: -; v_call: TRBV9; cdr3_aa: CASSVDPGMSSYNEQFF; cdr3_nt: TGTGCCAGCAGCGTAGACCCTGGAATGAGCTCCTACAATGAGCAGTTCTTC
j_call: TRBJ2-7; clone_size: many; d_call: -; v_call: TRBV27; cdr3_aa: CASSTGPVQESSYEQYF; cdr3_nt: TGTGCCAGCAGTACCGGCCCGGTTCAAGAAAGCTCCTACGAGCAGTACTTC
j_call: TRBJ2-5; clone_size: -; d_call: -; v_call: TRBV5-1; cdr3_aa: CASSPQGPRETQYF; cdr3_nt: TGCGCCAGCAGCCCCCAGGGACCTAGAGAGACCCAGTACTTC
j_call: TRBJ1-2; clone_size: many; d_call: -; v_call: TRBV20-1; cdr3_aa: CSARDLRQVDYGYTF; cdr3_nt: TGCAGTGCTAGAGATCTTCGGCAGGTGGACTATGGCTACACCTTC
j_call: TRBJ2-5; clone_size: many; d_call: TRBD2; v_call: TRBV2; cdr3_aa: CASSESGGFQETQYF; cdr3_nt: TGTGCCAGCAGTGAAAGCGGGGGGTTCCAAGAGACCCAGTACTTC